This T cell receptor (beta chain) was recovered during a study of cytomegalovirus exposure and HLA in healthy donors. Researchers ran the PCR with 60 Vbeta and 13 Jbeta primers. In the authors' methods: In a later analysis, of some 80 million unique beta chains, about 10 million appeared in at least two donors. Produced via immunoSEQ multiplex PCR; TCRdb's table is partial and in-frame only. D and trimming were read from the DNA, whereas the V and J calls and clone size are those reported in that table. This sample has about 200,000 clones, with roughly 73% found just once. This CDR3 region has 13 residues. Germline V gene data show CDR1 as MNHNY and CDR2 as SVGAGI (reference sequence). Trimming left V 11 bases short and J 0 bases short, with 13 bases between. This clone showed up just a few times. Its cognate antigen is unknown. Study-level findings and limits: Excluded were some V segments that proved indistinguishable, including TRBV6-2 and TRBV6-3. By HLA locus, TCR association rates varied in a later analysis, with DRB1 showing the most and HLA-C the fewest.

This sequence joins TRBV6-6 and TRBJ1-1, with D hard to call. Material for sequencing was PBMCs. This clonotype was obtained from a woman aged 25-40 years in good health and CMV-seronegative. The CDR3 DNA is TGTGCCGCTAAGGCGGGTTTGAACACTGAAGCTTTCTTT. Translation gives CAAKAGLNTEAFF.